This TCR beta chain was sequenced during a study of T-cell reconstitution after alpha-beta-depleted transplantation in children. As it was prepared, the TCRbeta library received unique molecular identifiers. TCRdb analysed the PCR reads with MiXCR anew, one entry per CDR3 protein. The sample lists about 980,000 distinct CDR3 sequences, roughly 29% occurring once. This CDR3 is 13 amino acids long. Trimming cost V 5 bases and J 9 bases, with 15 bases left between them. Germline CDR1 SGHVS, CDR2 FNYEAQ. As for this clonotype: As yet, its antigen is unknown.

Overall study findings and caveats: Elevated TCRbeta diversity at day 60 was traced, in some patients, to surviving recipient T cells and thymic progenitors.

The chain combines TRBV7-6 with TRBJ2-3; D may be TRBD1 (5 bases). The receptor was isolated from a boy in the first two years of life who had a stem cell transplant for SCID, so the T cells may come from the graft donor. The input for sequencing was PBMCs, mostly from graft donor cells, taken 360 days after TCRalphabeta/CD19-depleted stem cell transplant. DNA of the CDR3: TGTGCCAGCAGCGTGATCAGGGCCGGGACGCAGTATTTT. It is translated as CASSVIRAGTQYF.